The TCR beta chain described here comes from a study of ipilimumab plus nivolumab after autologous stem cell transplantation (dated by TCRdb to about 2021). About the full investigation: A median of roughly 5 ipilimumab doses and 8 or 9 nivolumab doses was received by trial patients. Some 35 patients made up the trial's intent-to-treat population. Patients undergoing autologous transplant for high-risk diffuse large B cell lymphoma, mature T cell lymphoma, or multiple myeloma were enrolled in the trial. Patients in the myeloma cohort were either high-risk and transplant-naive or had relapsed within 3 years of a first autologous transplant.

Receptors were amplified or captured by the immunoSEQ multiplex PCR assay. As stored in TCRdb, this immuneACCESS dataset retains in-frame rearrangements with V and J assigned. A fraction of the clones does not appear; measured against another copy, unresolved V genes explain less than half of the discrepancy, and the remainder lacks a known reason. The table for this sample lists about 43,000 clones; 88% of them were counted only once. The ten top clones hold about 0.97% of the sample. On this clone itself: The clone's antigen remains unknown. No quality values exist for individual bases; no much larger clone is one base distant.

As encoded in the germline V gene, CDR1 is SGHRS while CDR2 is YFSETQ. V loses 0 bases of germline sequence and J loses 2 bases, and the interval between the two ends is 9 bases. Measured from the cysteine to the phenylalanine, the CDR3 is 14 residues long. The kept DNA is CDR3 alone, 42 bases in frame from the first base. Checkpoint therapy was initiated 14 to 28 days after autologous transplant, and ipilimumab was administered at 1 mg/kg intravenously on day 1 of selected weeks. Nivolumab was given at 3 mg/kg intravenously on day 1 of weeks 1, 4, 7, 10, and every two weeks through week 26. Combined checkpoint inhibition with ipilimumab and nivolumab as consolidation after autologous stem cell transplantation was tested in a Phase Ib clinical trial. The paper as a whole reports these results and caveats: The authors concluded that combined checkpoint inhibition appeared tolerable when used as consolidation after transplant. Per the authors, a biologic rationale for further study of the post-transplant checkpoint inhibition approach was offered by T cell receptor repertoire, regulatory T cell phenotype and gut microbiota profiles.

The source of this sequence is a male donor with multiple myeloma. The sequences come from PBMCs, collected in a trial of ipilimumab plus nivolumab as post-transplant consolidation. The chain was built from TRBV5-1 and TRBJ2-7; the D gene assignment is ambiguous. The nucleotide sequence is given as TGCGCCAGCAGCTTGGTGGGCGGAGCCTACGAGCAGTACTTC. Translated, this gives CASSLVGGAYEQYF.